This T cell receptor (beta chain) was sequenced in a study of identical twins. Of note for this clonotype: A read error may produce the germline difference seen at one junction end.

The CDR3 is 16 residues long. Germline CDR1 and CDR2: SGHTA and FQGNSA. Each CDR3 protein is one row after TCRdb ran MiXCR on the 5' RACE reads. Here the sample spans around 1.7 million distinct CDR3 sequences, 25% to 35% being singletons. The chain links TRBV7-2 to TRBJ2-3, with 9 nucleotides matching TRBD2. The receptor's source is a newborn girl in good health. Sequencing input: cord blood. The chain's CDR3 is CASSRKRGTSTGTQYF. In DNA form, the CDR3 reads TGTGCCAGCAGCCGGAAGCGGGGGACTAGCACAGGTACGCAGTATTTT.